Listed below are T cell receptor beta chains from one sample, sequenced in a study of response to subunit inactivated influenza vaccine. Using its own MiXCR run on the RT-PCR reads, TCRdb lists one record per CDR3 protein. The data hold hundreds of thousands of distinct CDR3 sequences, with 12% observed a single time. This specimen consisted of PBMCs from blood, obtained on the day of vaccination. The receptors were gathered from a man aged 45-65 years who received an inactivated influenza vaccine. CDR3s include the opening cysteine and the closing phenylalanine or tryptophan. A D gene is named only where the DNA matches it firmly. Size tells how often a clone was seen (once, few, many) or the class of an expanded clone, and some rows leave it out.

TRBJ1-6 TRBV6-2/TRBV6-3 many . CASSYRPDANSPLHF TGTGCCAGCAGTTACAGGCCAGATGCCAATTCACCCCTCCACTTT
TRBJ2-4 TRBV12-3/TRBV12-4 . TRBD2 CASTGRGGNIQYF TGTGCCAGTACGGGGCGGGGGGGAAACATTCAGTACTTC
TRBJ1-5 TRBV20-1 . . CSVGASNQPQHF TGCAGTGTGGGGGCGAGCAATCAGCCCCAGCATTTT
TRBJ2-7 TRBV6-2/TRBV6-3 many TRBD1 CASKTGTGAYEQYF TGTGCCAGTAAAACCGGGACAGGGGCCTACGAGCAGTACTTC
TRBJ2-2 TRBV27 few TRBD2 CASRKGLAQVTGELFF TGTGCCAGCAGGAAGGGACTAGCCCAAGTCACCGGGGAGCTGTTTTTT
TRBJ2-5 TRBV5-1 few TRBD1 CASSVGQGRTQYF TGCGCCAGCAGCGTCGGACAGGGGAGGACCCAGTACTTC
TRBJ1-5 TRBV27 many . CASSPKNLRNQPQHF TGTGCCAGCAGTCCAAAGAACTTACGCAATCAGCCCCAGCATTTT
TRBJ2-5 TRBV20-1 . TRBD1 CSARGTVQETQYF TGCAGTGCTAGGGGGACAGTCCAAGAGACCCAGTACTTC
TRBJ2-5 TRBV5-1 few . CASSLGPPQGETQYF TGCGCCAGCAGCTTGGGGCCTCCCCAGGGAGAGACCCAGTACTTC
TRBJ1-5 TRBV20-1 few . CSARDGGRTIADQPQHF TGCAGTGCTAGAGATGGTGGCAGGACGATTGCGGATCAGCCCCAGCATTTT
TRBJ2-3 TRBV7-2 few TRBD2 CASSLVAGGPPDTQYF TGTGCCAGCAGCCTAGTAGCGGGAGGGCCCCCAGATACGCAGTATTTT
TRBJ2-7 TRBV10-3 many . CAISRGSEQYF TGTGCCATCAGCCGAGGGAGCGAGCAGTACTTC
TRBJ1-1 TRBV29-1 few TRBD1 CSVGVQGASGLRTEAFF TGCAGCGTTGGGGTACAGGGGGCGTCGGGTTTACGCACTGAAGCTTTCTTT
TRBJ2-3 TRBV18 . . CASSPAATDTQYF TGTGCCAGCTCACCAGCGGCCACAGATACGCAGTATTTT
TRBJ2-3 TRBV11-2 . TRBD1 CASSFGTGVLGYADTQYF TGTGCCAGCAGCTTTGGGACAGGGGTGTTGGGTTATGCAGATACGCAGTATTTT
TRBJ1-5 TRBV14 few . CASSQGRGPQHF TGTGCCAGCAGCCAAGGGAGGGGTCCCCAGCATTTT
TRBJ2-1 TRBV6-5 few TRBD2 CASSFTLAGGYNEQFF TGTGCCAGCAGTTTCACTCTAGCGGGAGGGTACAATGAGCAGTTCTTC
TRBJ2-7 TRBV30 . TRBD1 CAWDGQGVITRVSSEQYF TGTGCCTGGGACGGACAGGGGGTCATAACACGGGTCTCCTCCGAGCAGTACTTC
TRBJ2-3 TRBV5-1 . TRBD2 CASSLMALAVDTQYF TGCGCCAGCAGCTTAATGGCCCTAGCGGTAGATACGCAGTATTTT
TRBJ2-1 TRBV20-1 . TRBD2 CSARPGTSGRVGEQFF TGCAGTGCTAGACCAGGGACTAGCGGGAGGGTAGGTGAGCAGTTCTTC
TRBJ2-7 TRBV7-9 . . CASSFLHRDSYEQYF TGTGCCAGCAGCTTTCTGCACAGGGACTCCTACGAGCAGTACTTC
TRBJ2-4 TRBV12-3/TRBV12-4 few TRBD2 CASRKTAGGRNIQYF TGTGCCAGCAGGAAGACAGCGGGAGGGAGAAACATTCAGTACTTC
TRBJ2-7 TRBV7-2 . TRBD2 CASSLGPGLAAYEQYF TGTGCCAGCAGCTTAGGTCCGGGACTAGCGGCTTACGAGCAGTACTTC
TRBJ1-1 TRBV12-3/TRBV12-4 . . CASSPLRDKAFF TGTGCCAGCAGCCCGTTACGAGACAAAGCTTTCTTT
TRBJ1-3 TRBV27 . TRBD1 CASSRLGQTGSGNTIYF TGTGCCAGCAGCCGCCTGGGACAGACCGGCTCTGGAAACACCATATATTTT
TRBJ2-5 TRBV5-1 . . CASSLAWRHQETQYF TGCGCCAGCAGCTTGGCTTGGCGACACCAAGAGACCCAGTACTTC
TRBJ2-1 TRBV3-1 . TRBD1 CACSLRGKAYNEQFF TGTGCCTGCAGCCTCAGGGGGAAGGCCTACAATGAGCAGTTCTTC
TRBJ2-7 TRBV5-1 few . CASSLVEGGSFSYEQYF TGCGCCAGCAGCTTGGTCGAGGGGGGCTCCTTCTCCTACGAGCAGTACTTC
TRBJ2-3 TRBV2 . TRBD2 CASSSSRLAGLLTDTQYF TGTGCCAGCAGTTCCTCCCGACTAGCGGGACTCCTCACAGATACGCAGTATTTT
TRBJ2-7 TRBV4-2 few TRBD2 CASSQSGTSSEQYF TGTGCCAGCAGCCAATCCGGGACTAGCAGCGAGCAGTACTTC
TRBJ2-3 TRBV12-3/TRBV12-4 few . CASSLLVGQGTDTQYF TGTGCCAGCAGCTTACTGGTGGGTCAAGGCACAGATACGCAGTATTTT
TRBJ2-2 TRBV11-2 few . CASSLVGGGSGYRGPGELFF TGTGCCAGCAGCTTAGTTGGTGGAGGGTCGGGATACAGGGGACCCGGGGAGCTGTTTTTT
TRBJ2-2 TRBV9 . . CASSVAYGTGELFF TGTGCCAGCAGCGTAGCCTACGGCACCGGGGAGCTGTTTTTT
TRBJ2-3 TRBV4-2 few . CASSQGTRDTQYF TGTGCCAGCAGCCAAGGTACCCGCGATACGCAGTATTTT
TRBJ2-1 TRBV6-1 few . CASLLERFSYNEQFF TGTGCCAGCTTGTTGGAGCGCTTCTCCTACAATGAGCAGTTCTTC
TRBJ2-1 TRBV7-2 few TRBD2 CASSLAGGGAFNEQFF TGTGCCAGCAGCTTAGCCGGCGGGGGGGCCTTCAATGAGCAGTTCTTC
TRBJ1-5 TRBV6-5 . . CASSYSTGRTPQHF TGTGCCAGCAGTTACTCGACCGGACGTACTCCCCAGCATTTT
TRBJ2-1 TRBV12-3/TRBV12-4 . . CASSLSGTPYEQFF TGTGCCAGCAGTTTATCCGGGACCCCTTATGAGCAGTTCTTC
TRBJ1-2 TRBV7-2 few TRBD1 CASSTPTGVHGYTF TGTGCCAGCAGCACGCCGACAGGGGTCCATGGCTACACCTTC
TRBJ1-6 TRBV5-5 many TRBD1 CASSLVTGQGVSPLHF TGTGCCAGCAGCTTGGTGACGGGACAGGGGGTCTCACCCCTCCACTTT
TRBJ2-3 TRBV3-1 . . CASSQDPLATDTQYF TGTGCCAGCAGCCAAGATCCCCTGGCTACAGATACGCAGTATTTT
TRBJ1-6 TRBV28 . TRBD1 CASSFNRGPNSPLHF TGTGCCAGCAGTTTTAACAGGGGACCCAATTCACCCCTCCACTTT
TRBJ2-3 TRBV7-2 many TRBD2 CASSRGLAGTDTQYF TGTGCCAGCAGCCGAGGACTAGCGGGGACAGATACGCAGTATTTT
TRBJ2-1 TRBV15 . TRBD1 CATSRNAQGYNEQFF TGTGCCACCAGCAGAAATGCACAGGGGTACAATGAGCAGTTCTTC